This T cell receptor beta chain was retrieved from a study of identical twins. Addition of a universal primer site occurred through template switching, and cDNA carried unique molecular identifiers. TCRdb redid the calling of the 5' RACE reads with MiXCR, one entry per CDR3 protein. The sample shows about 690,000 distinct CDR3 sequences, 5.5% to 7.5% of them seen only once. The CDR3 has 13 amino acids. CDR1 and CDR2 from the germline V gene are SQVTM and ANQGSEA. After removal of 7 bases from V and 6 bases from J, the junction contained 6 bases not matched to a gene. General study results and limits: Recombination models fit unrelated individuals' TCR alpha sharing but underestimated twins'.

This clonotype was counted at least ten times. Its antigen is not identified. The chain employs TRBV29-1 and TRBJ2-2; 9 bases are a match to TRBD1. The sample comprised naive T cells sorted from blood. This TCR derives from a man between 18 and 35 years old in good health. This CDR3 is CSGRTGAAGELFF. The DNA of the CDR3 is TGCAGCGGAAGGACAGGGGCGGCCGGGGAGCTGTTTTTT.